The TCR beta chain described here comes from a study of T cell responses to AZD1222 COVID-19 vaccine. Some clones are missing from TCRdb's copy, which holds only in-frame ones; the method was immunoSEQ multiplex PCR. This table holds about 120,000 clones, just over 85% found once. Findings and caveats of the study: Reports indicate that nearly half of spike-specific TCRs are directed at unmutated variant regions. Among the donors, most were white British and more were female, and clonal diversity was possibly underestimated.

A remark on this clone: What it binds is not known.

Germline CDR1 is KGHSH and CDR2 is LQKENI. The germline V and J ends were trimmed by 3 bases and 5 bases, with 3 bases remaining between them. CDR3 length equals 11 residues. The chain is built from TRBV18 and TRBJ2-3; D unclear. This TCR was sampled from an adult in good health. The sequencing used peripheral blood, collected on day 0 of AZD1222 vaccination. The CDR3 DNA sequence: TGTGCCAGCTCACCCGGAGATACGCAGTATTTT. Encoded protein: CASSPGDTQYF.